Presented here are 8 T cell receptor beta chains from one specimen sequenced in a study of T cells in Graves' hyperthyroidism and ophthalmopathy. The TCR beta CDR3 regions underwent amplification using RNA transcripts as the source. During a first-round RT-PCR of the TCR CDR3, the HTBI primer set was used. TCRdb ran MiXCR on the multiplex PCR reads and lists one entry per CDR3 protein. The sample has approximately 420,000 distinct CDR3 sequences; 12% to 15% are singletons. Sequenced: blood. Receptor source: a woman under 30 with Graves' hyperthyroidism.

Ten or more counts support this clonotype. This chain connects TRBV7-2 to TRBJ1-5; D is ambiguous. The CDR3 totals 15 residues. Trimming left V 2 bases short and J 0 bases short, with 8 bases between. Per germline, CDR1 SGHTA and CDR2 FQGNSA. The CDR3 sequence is CASSLWADSNQPQHF. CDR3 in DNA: TGTGCCAGCAGCTTATGGGCCGATAGCAATCAGCCCCAGCATTTT.

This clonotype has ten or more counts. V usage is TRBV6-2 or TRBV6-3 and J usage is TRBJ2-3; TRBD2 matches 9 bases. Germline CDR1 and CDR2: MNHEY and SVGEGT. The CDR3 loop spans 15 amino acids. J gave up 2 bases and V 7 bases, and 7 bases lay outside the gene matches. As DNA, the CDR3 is TGTGCCAGCACGACGACTAGCGGTTACACAGATACGCAGTATTTT. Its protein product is CASTTTSGYTDTQYF.

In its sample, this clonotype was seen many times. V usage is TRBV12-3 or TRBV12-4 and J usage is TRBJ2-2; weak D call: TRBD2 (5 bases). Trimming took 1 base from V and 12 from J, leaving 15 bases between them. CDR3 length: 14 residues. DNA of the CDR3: TGTGCCAGCAGTTTAGAAATCGGGTCGGGGAAGCTGTTTTTT. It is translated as CASSLEIGSGKLFF.

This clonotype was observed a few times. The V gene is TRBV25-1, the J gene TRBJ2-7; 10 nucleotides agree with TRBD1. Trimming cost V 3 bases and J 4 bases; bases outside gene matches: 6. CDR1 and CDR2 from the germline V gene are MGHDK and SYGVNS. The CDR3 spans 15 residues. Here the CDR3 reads CASSDAGTGVYEQYF. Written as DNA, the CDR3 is TGTGCCAGCAGTGACGCCGGGACAGGGGTATACGAGCAGTACTTC.

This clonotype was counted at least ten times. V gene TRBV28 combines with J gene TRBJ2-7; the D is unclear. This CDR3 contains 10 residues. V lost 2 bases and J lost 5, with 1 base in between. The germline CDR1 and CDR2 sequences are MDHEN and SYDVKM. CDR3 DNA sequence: TGTGCCAGCAGTTTAAACGAGCAGTACTTC. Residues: CASSLNEQYF.

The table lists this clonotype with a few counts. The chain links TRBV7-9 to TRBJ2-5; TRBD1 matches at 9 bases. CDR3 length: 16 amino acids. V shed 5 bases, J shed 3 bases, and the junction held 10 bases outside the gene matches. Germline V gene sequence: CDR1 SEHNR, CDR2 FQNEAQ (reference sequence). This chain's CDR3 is CASSLWDRDLKETQYF. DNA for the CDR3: TGTGCCAGCAGCCTATGGGACAGGGACTTAAAAGAGACCCAGTACTTC.

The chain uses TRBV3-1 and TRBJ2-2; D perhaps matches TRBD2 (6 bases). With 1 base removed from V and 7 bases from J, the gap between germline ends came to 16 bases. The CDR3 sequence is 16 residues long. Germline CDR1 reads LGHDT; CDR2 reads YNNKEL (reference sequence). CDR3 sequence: CASSQGVTGVVGELFF. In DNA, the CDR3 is TGTGCCAGCAGCCAAGGGGTAACGGGAGTTGTCGGGGAGCTGTTTTTT.

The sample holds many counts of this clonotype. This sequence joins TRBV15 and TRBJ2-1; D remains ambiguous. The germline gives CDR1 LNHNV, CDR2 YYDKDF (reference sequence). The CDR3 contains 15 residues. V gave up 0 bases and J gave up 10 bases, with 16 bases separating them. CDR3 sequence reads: CATSREGILALEQFF. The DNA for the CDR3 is TGTGCCACCAGCAGAGAGGGAATTTTGGCACTGGAGCAGTTCTTC.